These 13 T cell receptor beta chains were all obtained from the same sample, sequenced in a study of identical twins' blood T cells. TCRdb recomputed calls from the 5' RACE reads with MiXCR, one row per CDR3 protein. The sample holds 350,000 to 450,000 distinct CDR3 sequences, under 30% seen once. The sample was PBMCs. These receptors all stem from a woman aged 18-55 years in good health.

This clonotype was picked up a small number of times. The CDR3 nucleotides are TGTGCCAGCAGTTTAGGACAGGGGATGAGCGGCTACACCTTC. Protein sequence: CASSLGQGMSGYTF. This chain connects TRBV12-3 or TRBV12-4 to TRBJ1-2, with TRBD1 identical over 8 bases. Trimming cost V 1 base and J 8 bases; bases outside gene matches: 6. CDR3 size: 14 residues.

Turning to this clonotype: With a much larger clone just one base away, this may be a read error. The rearrangement uses TRBV28 and TRBJ2-1; no clear D. Looked up from germline, CDR1 is MDHEN and CDR2 is SYDVKM. The CDR3 has 15 residues. The V gene lost 2 bases and the J gene lost 8 bases, with 16 bases spanning the gap. CDR3 region: CASSLSGISSYEQFF. CDR3 DNA sequence: TGTGCCAGCAGTTTAAGTGGGATTAGCTCCTATGAGCAGTTCTTC.

This clonotype occurred a few times. The chain recombines TRBV20-1 with TRBJ1-1; the D gene is possibly TRBD1 (6 bases). This CDR3 spans 13 amino acids. Germline V CDR1 and CDR2: DFQATT, SNEGSKA (reference sequence). The CDR3 bases are TGCAGCGTTCCAGAGGGGGGACGGACTGAAGCTTTCTTT. Its protein is CSVPEGGRTEAFF.

This clonotype has only a few counts. The V and J genes are TRBV5-1 and TRBJ1-1; D unclear. Trimming pared 4 bases from V and 1 base from J, leaving 11 bases between. Per the germline V gene, CDR1 is SGHRS and CDR2 is YFSETQ. The CDR3 loop spans 14 amino acids. In nucleotides, the CDR3 is TGCGCCAGCAGCGGCGGGCCTGAGAACACTGAAGCTTTCTTT. This sequence encodes CASSGGPENTEAFF.

The sample holds a few counts of this clonotype. The rearrangement uses TRBV9 and TRBJ1-3; a weak D match, TRBD1 (5 bases). From germline, CDR1 is SGDLS and CDR2 YYNGEE. This CDR3 contains 18 residues. V lost 4 bases and J 0 bases, leaving 20 bases between the germline ends. As DNA, the CDR3 is TGTGCCAGCAGCCCTGAAGTCGGGGCGCAAAGCTCTGGAAACACCATATATTTT. It is translated as CASSPEVGAQSSGNTIYF.

The V and J genes are TRBV20-1 and TRBJ1-6, with D unclear. Between the trimmed V and J ends, which lost 2 bases and 18 bases, there was a span of 17 bases. CDR3 length equals 12 residues. Germline CDR1 DFQATT, CDR2 SNEGSKA (reference sequence). The CDR3 region is CSARISGGISHF. CDR3 in DNA: TGCAGTGCTAGAATCTCCGGAGGGATCTCCCACTTT.

The chain carries TRBV4-2 and TRBJ1-1; 8 bases are a match to TRBD1. The CDR3 is made up of 15 amino acids. Germline CDR1 LGHNA, CDR2 YNFKEQ. The V segment lost 6 bases and the J segment 4 bases; nucleotides outside the gene matches: 10. The CDR3 loop is CASRWAGGEVTEAFF. The CDR3 bases are TGTGCCAGCAGGTGGGCAGGGGGCGAGGTCACTGAAGCTTTCTTT.

The V gene is TRBV21-1, the J gene TRBJ1-5; TRBD1 is the table's D call, not checked against the DNA. TRBV21-1 corresponds to a pseudogene. The CDR3 spans 15 residues. The CDR3 loop reads CARTMKKQGWQPQHF. CDR3 nucleotides: TGTGCCAGGACGATGAAAAAACAGGGGTGGCAGCCCCAGCATTTT.

V gene TRBV2 combines with J gene TRBJ2-5; D remains unclear. The V end was cut by 4 bases, the J end by 5 bases, with 11 bases between. Germline V gene lookup returns CDR1 SNHLY and CDR2 FYNNEI. The CDR3 has 13 amino acids. The CDR3 bases are TGTGCCAGCAGTGGCTGGGCTCCGGAGACCCAGTACTTC. This encodes CASSGWAPETQYF.

V gene TRBV10-3 combines with J gene TRBJ2-6; D is uncertain. The germline gives CDR1 ENHRY, CDR2 SYGVKD. The CDR3 extends over 15 amino acids. With 0 bases removed from V and 2 bases from J, the gap between germline ends came to 5 bases. CDR3 bases: TGTGCCATCAGTGAGTCACGGGCTGGGGCCAACGTCCTGACTTTC. Residues: CAISESRAGANVLTF.

The rearrangement links TRBV20-1 to TRBJ1-2; TRBD1 aligns across 7 bases. CDR3 size: 14 residues. CDR1 is DFQATT, CDR2 SNEGSKA, per germline (reference sequence). V was clipped by 1 base and J by 4 bases; unmatched bases: 6. CDR3 sequence (DNA): TGCAGTGCTAGAGTGGGACAGACTTTCTATGGCTACACCTTC. Amino acids: CSARVGQTFYGYTF.

The chain recombines TRBV6-2 or TRBV6-3 with TRBJ1-1; D not certain. Germline V CDR1 and CDR2: MNHEY, SVGEGT. The CDR3 consists of 13 residues. The V end lost 2 bases, the J end lost 1 base, and 5 bases lay between the germline ends. In DNA, the CDR3 is TGTGCCAGCAGTTACATGCAGAACACTGAAGCTTTCTTT. It is translated as CASSYMQNTEAFF.

The J gene is TRBJ2-3, the V gene TRBV10-3; D not resolved. CDR3 length: 14 residues. Per the germline V gene, CDR1 is ENHRY and CDR2 is SYGVKD. V dropped 11 bases and J dropped 8 bases, with 23 bases sitting between them. DNA for the CDR3: TGTGCCTCTACCGGAAAGAGTCTGCGCGCTACGCAGTATTTT. Its protein is CASTGKSLRATQYF.